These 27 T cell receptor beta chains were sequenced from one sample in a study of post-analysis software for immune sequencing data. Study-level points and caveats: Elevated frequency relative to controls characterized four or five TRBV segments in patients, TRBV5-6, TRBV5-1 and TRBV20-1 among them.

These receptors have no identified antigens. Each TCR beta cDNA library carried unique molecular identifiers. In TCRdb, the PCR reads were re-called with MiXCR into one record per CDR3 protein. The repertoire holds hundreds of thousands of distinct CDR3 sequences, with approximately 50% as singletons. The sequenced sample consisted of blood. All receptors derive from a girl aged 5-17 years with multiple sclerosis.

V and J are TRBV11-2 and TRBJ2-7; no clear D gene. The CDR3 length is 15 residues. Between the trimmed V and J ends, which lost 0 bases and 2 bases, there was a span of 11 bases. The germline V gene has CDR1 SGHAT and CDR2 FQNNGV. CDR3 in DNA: TGTGCCAGCAGCTTAGACCCGACAAGAACCTACGAGCAGTACTTC. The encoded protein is CASSLDPTRTYEQYF.

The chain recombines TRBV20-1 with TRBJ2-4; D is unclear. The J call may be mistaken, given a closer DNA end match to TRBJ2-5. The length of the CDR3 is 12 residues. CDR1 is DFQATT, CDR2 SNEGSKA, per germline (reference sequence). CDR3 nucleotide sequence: TGCAGTGCTACCCCAACAGAGGAGACCCAGTACTTC. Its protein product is CSATPTEETQYF.

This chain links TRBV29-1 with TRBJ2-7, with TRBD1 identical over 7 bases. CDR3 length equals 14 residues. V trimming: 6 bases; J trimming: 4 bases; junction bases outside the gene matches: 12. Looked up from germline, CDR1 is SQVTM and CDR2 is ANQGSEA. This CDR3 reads CSVVPRQGSYEQYF. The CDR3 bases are TGCAGCGTCGTCCCCCGACAGGGCTCTTACGAGCAGTACTTC.

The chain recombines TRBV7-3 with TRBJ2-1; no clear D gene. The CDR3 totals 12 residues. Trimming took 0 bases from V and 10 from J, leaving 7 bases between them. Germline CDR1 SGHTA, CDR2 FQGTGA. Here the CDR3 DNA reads TGTGCCAGCAGCTTAACGGCTGGGGAGCAGTTCTTC. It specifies CASSLTAGEQFF.

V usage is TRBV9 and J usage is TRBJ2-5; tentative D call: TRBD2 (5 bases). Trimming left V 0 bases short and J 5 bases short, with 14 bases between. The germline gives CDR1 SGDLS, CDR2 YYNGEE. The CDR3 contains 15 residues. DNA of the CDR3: TGTGCCAGCAGCGTAGCGTCCGGGGAAGCGGAGACCCAGTACTTC. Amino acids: CASSVASGEAETQYF.

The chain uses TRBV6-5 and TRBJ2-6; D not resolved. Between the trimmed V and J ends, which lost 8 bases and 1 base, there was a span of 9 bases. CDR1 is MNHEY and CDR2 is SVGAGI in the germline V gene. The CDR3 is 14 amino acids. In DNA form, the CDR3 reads TGTGCCAGCCGCCCTGGTTCTGGGGCCAACGTCCTGACTTTC. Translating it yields CASRPGSGANVLTF.

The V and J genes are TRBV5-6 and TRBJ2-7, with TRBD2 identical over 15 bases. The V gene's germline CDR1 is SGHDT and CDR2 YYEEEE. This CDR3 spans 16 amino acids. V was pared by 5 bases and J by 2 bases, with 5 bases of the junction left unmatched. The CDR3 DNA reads TGTGCCAGCAGAACCGGGACTAGCGGGAGGACCTACGAGCAGTACTTC. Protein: CASRTGTSGRTYEQYF.

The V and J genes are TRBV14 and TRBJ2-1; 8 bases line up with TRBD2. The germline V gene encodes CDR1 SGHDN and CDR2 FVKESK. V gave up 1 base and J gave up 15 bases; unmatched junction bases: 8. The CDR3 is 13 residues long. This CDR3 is CASSQGMGTSLFF. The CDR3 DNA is TGTGCCAGCAGCCAAGGCATGGGGACTAGTCTGTTCTTC.

The CDR3 sequence is CASSLDGRPVTEAFF. For the CDR3, the DNA is TGCGCCAGCAGCTTGGACGGGAGGCCAGTCACTGAAGCTTTCTTT. The gene calls are TRBV5-1 and TRBJ1-1, with no clear D. Trimming stripped 0 bases from V and 4 bases from J, with 13 bases between. Germline V gene sequence: CDR1 SGHRS, CDR2 YFSETQ. CDR3 length: 15 residues.

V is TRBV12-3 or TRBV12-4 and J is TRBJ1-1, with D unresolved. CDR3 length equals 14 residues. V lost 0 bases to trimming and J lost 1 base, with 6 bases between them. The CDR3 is CASSLAPTNTEAFF. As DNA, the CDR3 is TGTGCCAGCAGTTTAGCGCCAACGAACACTGAAGCTTTCTTT.

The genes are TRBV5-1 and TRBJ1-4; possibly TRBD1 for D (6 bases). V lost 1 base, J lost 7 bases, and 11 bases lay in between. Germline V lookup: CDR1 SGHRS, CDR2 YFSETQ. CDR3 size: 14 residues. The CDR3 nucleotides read TGCGCCAGCAGCTTGTCAGGGGCTATTGAAAAACTGTTTTTT. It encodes CASSLSGAIEKLFF.

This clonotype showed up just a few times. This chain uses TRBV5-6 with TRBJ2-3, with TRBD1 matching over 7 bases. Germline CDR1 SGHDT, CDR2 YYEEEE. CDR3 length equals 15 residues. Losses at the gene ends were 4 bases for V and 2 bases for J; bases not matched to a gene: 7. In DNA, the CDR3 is TGTGCCAGCAGCCGCCTCGGACAGGCCACAGATACGCAGTATTTT. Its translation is CASSRLGQATDTQYF.

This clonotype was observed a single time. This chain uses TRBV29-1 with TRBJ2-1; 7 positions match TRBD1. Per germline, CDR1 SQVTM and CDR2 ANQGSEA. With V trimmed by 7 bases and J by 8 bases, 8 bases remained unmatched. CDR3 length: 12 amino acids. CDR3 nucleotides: TGCAGCGCATCGGGACAGAAGGATGAGCAGTTCTTC. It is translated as CSASGQKDEQFF.

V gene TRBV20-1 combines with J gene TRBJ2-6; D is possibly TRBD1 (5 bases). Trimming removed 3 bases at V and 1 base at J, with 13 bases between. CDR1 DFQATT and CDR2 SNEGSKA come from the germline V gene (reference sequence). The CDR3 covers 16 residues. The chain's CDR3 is CSARTALLSGANVLTF. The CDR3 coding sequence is TGCAGTGCTAGGACAGCTTTACTGTCTGGGGCCAACGTCCTGACTTTC.

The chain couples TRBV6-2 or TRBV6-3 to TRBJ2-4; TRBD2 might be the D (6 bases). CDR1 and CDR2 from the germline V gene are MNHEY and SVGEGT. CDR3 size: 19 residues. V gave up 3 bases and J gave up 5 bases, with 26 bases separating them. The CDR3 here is CASSYNPGVPRVLENIQYF. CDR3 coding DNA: TGTGCCAGCAGTTATAACCCGGGGGTCCCTCGAGTACTGGAAAACATTCAGTACTTC.

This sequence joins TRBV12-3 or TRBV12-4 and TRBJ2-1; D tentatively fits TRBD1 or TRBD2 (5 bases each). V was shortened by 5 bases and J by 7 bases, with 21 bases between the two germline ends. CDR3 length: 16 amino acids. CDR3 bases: TGTGCCAGCAGTCGGGACCCATGGGGACCGAGGAATGAGCAGTTCTTC. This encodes CASSRDPWGPRNEQFF.

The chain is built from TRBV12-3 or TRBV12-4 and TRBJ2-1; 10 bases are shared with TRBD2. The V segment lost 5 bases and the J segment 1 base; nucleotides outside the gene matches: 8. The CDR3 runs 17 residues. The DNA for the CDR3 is TGTGCCAGCAGTCTCCGCGGACTAGCGGCTTCCTACAATGAGCAGTTCTTC. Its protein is CASSLRGLAASYNEQFF.

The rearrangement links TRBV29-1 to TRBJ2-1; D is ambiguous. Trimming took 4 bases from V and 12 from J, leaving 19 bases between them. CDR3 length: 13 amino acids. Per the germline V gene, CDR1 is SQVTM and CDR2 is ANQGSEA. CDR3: CSVVTYRHAGQFF. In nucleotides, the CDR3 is TGCAGCGTTGTCACTTATAGACATGCTGGGCAGTTCTTC.

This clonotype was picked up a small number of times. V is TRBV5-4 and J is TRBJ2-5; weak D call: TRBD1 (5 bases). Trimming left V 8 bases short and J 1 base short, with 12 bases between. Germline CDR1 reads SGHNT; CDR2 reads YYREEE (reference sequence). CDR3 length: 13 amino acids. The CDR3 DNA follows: TGTGCCAGATTACCCGACAGCCAAGAGACCCAGTACTTC. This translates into CARLPDSQETQYF.

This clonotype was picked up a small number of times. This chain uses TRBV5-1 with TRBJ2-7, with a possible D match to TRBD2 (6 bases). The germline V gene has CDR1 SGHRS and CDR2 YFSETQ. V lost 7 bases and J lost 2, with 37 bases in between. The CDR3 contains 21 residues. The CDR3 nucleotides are TGCGCCAGCCATCTTGCTTTAGGTTCCGGGGGAGAATACTCTAGGCCCTACGAGCAGTACTTC. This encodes CASHLALGSGGEYSRPYEQYF.

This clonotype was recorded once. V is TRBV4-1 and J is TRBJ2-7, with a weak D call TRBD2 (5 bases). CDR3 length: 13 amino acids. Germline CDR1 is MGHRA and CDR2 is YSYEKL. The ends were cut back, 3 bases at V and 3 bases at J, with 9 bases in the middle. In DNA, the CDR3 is TGCGCCAGCAGCCACCCAGGACTCTACGAGCAGTACTTC. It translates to CASSHPGLYEQYF.

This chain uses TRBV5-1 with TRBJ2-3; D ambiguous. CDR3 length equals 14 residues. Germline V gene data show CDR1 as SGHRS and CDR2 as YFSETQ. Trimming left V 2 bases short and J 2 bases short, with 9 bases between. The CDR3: CASSFSDATDTQYF. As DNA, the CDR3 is TGCGCCAGCAGCTTTTCGGATGCCACAGATACGCAGTATTTT.

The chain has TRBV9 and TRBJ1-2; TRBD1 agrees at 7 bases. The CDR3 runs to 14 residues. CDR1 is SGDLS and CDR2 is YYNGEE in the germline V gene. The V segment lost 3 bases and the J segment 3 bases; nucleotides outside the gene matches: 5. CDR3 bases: TGTGCCAGCAGCGCGAACAGGGGAGACTATGGCTACACCTTC. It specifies CASSANRGDYGYTF.

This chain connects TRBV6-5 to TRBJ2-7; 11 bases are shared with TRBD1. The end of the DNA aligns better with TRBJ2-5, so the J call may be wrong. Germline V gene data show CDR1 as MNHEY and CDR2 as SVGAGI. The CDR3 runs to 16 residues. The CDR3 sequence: CASSYTDRGPEETQYF. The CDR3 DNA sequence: TGTGCCAGCAGTTACACGGACAGGGGGCCGGAGGAGACCCAGTACTTC.

CDR3 loop: CSVVSAHEQYF. The CDR3 DNA reads as TGCAGCGTCGTCAGTGCCCACGAGCAGTACTTC. The rearrangement uses TRBV29-1 and TRBJ2-7; D unclear. There are 11 residues in the CDR3. The germline V and J ends were trimmed by 6 bases and 5 bases, with 11 bases remaining between them. Germline values: CDR1 SQVTM, CDR2 ANQGSEA.

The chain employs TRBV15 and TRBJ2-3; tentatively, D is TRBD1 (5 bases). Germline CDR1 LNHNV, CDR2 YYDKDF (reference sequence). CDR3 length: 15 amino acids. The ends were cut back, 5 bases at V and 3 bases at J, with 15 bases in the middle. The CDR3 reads CATSRYQGWTDTQYF. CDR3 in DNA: TGTGCCACCAGCCGCTACCAGGGATGGACAGATACGCAGTATTTT.

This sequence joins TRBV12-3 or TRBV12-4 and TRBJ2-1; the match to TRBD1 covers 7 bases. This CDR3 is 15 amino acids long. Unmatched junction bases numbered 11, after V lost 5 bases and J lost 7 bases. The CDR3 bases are TGTGCCAGCAGTACAGGGGTCAATTTGGGGAATGAGCAGTTCTTC. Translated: CASSTGVNLGNEQFF.